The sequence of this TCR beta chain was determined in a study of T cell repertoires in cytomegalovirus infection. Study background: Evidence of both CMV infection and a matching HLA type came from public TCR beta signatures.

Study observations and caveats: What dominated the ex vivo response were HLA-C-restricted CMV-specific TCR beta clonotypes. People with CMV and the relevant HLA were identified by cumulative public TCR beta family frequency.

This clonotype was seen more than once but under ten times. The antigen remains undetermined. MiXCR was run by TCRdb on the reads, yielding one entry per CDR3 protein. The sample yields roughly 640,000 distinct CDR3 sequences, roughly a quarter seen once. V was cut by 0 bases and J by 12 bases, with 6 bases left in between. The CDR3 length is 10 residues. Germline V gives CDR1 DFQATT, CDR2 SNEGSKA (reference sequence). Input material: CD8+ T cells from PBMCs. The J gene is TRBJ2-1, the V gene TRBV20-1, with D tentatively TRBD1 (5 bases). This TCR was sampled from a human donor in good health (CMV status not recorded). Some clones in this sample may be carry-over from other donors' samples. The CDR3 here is CSARDRVQFF. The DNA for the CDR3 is TGCAGTGCTAGAGACAGGGTGCAGTTCTTC.